The entry that follows covers one T cell receptor beta chain sequence. This sample is drawn from a study of blood T cell repertoires in COVID-19. Study-level information: Specimens from acute and convalescent COVID-19 originated in the United States, Italy and Spain. PBMCs, B-cell-depleted T cells, or T cells provided the cDNA or gDNA that made up the material.

With 0 bases clipped from V and 0 bases from J, the junction kept 8 bases outside the gene matches. CDR3 length: 18 amino acids. CDR1 and CDR2 from the germline V gene are GTSNPN and SVGIG (reference sequence). In the original analysis: Quantification of nucleated cells was approximated via reference gene primer amplification. This table comes from immunoSEQ multiplex PCR, and its TCRdb copy is limited to in-frame clones, with some not included. V and J calls and clone size are given by that table; D and trimming were obtained from the DNA. The profile shows about 180,000 clones, 86% of them singletons.

The TCR sequence derives from a woman aged 25-40 years with active or convalescent COVID-19. V is TRBV30 and J is TRBJ2-1; 10 nucleotides line up with TRBD2. The sample consisted of peripheral blood. As DNA, the CDR3 is TGTGCCTGGAGTGTACCCCTGGCTAGCGGGGGCTCCTACAATGAGCAGTTCTTC. Translated, it gives CAWSVPLASGGSYNEQFF.